This note documents a single TCR beta chain sequence. Antigen: not known. It may be a read error: a sequence one base away is much more abundant. Study results and caveats: Larger-cohort validation covered only one TCR beta V-J rearrangement. Greatest tumor Treg TCR overlap was with tumor naive CD4+ cells. Tumor memory CD4+ T cell TCR gene usage was found to cluster with blood and lymph node memory CD4+ cells and with lymph node naive CD4+ cells.

The V and J ends lost 9 bases and 2 bases respectively, with 16 bases between them. Germline V CDR1 and CDR2: KGHDR, SFDVKD. CDR3 length: 14 residues. Semi-nested PCR with Nested Universal Primer A followed constant-region reverse priming of full-length variable regions. MiXCR was run by TCRdb on the 5' RACE reads, yielding one entry per CDR3 protein. The sample contains 25,000 to 35,000 distinct CDR3 sequences, around 22% of which appear only once. Sequences were obtained from memory CD4+ T cells sorted from blood. Subset meaning: memory CD4+ T cells, CD4+CD45RO+CD25-. The receptor was isolated from a female donor with breast cancer. The chain recombines TRBV24-1 with TRBJ2-7; the D call may be TRBD1 or TRBD2 (5 bases each). In DNA, the CDR3 is TGTGCCACCGGGACCAACGGGAACCCCTACGAGCAGTACTTC. It codes for CATGTNGNPYEQYF.